This TCR beta chain was documented in a study of identical twins (dated by TCRdb to the mid-2010s). With regard to the full study: To test whether fetal clonotypes persist, this study deep-sequenced TCR alpha and beta repertoires from monozygotic twins, from unrelated adults of various ages, and from cord blood. Replicate twin experiments were performed at different times using different library preparation protocols to rule out contamination.

This clonotype showed up many times. What antigen it recognizes has not been identified. Per-base quality was not reported, and no clone a single base away is much larger than it. The protocol used for the library was 5' RACE. Sequencing used an Illumina HiSeq 2000. Template switching introduced a universal primer binding site; the final cDNA contained a unique molecular identifier, enabling accurate counting of TCR cDNA molecules. First-strand cDNA for TCR alpha and beta chains was synthesized from specific primers in the conserved constant-segment region. Each cDNA library was double barcoded, with a SMART-Mk sample barcode plus Illumina barcodes, to control for contamination. TruSeq adapter sequences and Illumina sample barcodes were added in two successive PCR steps. Sequencing of the TCR alpha and beta cDNA libraries was done on the Illumina HiSeq platform using custom primers. The paper's data handling went like this. MiGEC processed the raw reads to extract unique molecular identifiers, while MiXCR was used to determine the CDR3 positions. Recombination models were inferred per individual with the repgenHMM and IGoR tools using an EM algorithm. Shared clonotype analysis was performed with the tcR package in R, normalizing sharing by the product of cloneset sizes. Out-of-frame nonproductive sequences were analyzed to study raw recombination free of thymic and clonal selection effects. The public reads were reanalyzed by TCRdb: fastp trimming at Q25, MiXCR alignment, in-frame beta chains only. When rows share a CDR3 protein, they turn into one entry using the most common DNA and genes. TCRdb, rather than the study authors, made the V and J calls. Within this sample are 690,000 or so distinct CDR3 sequences, with under 9% of them counted one time only. The top ten constitute 0.85% to 1% of the sample.

Broad study findings and their caveats: The excess sharing between twins in beta out-of-frame sequences was weaker because fewer shared sequences reduced the signal-to-noise ratio. Compared with coincidental sharing between unrelated individuals, out-of-frame TCR alpha sequences shared between twins showed an excess of sequences with low generation probability. Conclusions relied on cross-sectional statistical analysis, since the same donors could not be followed over many years. Zero-insertion analyses could be partly confounded by invariant T cells such as MAIT and iNKT, although diverse VJ usage argued against such confounding for most clonotypes. Abundant cord blood beta clonotypes had fewer insertions, young adult naive repertoires showed a similar but weaker trend, and memory repertoires showed no such trend. Recombination models systematically underestimated out-of-frame TCR alpha sharing in monozygotic twins but agreed with sharing between unrelated individuals.

All donors were healthy Caucasians. The twin cohort comprised three pairs of female monozygotic twins, all aged roughly 18 to 29 years. Peripheral blood mononuclear cells were the source from which RNA for the TCR libraries was isolated. Trimming at the junction amounts to 5 bases on V and 0 bases on J, and the germline ends lie 11 bases apart. The CDR3 numbers 15 residues from cysteine through phenylalanine. The entry retains the CDR3 DNA only, 45 bases that are in frame from base 1. These data also featured in a second study, about yellow fever vaccine responses in identical twins. As that second paper reports: According to the authors, in identical twins the way T cells responded to vaccination appeared partly convergent and partly personalized. In the study, vaccine-responding T cell clones were precisely tracked in identical twins.

The rearrangement combines TRBV12-3 or TRBV12-4 with TRBJ2-1, with an unclear D gene assignment. What was sequenced was PBMCs. The TCR sequence derives from a woman aged 18 to 35 in good health. The DNA is TGTGCCAGCAGTCTCCAAACAGCCTCCTACAATGAGCAGTTCTTC. This translates into CASSLQTASYNEQFF.